This TCR beta chain was observed in a study of T cell responses to AZD1222 COVID-19 vaccine. The table came from immunoSEQ multiplex PCR; TCRdb's copy has only in-frame clones and leaves some out. The repertoire consists of more than 75,000 clones, with 80% to 90% occurring once and the leading ten covering 1.3%. In regard to this clone: Its antigen is as yet unknown.

Second-dose recipients at about 4 or about 12 weeks were treated as one pooled group. Study-level results: Receipt of two AZD1222 doses was followed by a rise in Spike-specific TCR breadth and depth. Close to half of spike-specific TCRs reportedly recognize unmutated variant regions.

The sequence was collected from an adult who received the AZD1222 COVID-19 vaccine. Sequences were derived from peripheral blood, sampled 28 days after the second AZD1222 dose.

CDR3 residues: CASSDRGMGRDQPQHF. The DNA for the CDR3 is TGTGCCAGCAGTGACAGGGGAATGGGTAGGGATCAGCCCCAGCATTTT. V is TRBV28 and J is TRBJ1-5, with 8 positions matching TRBD1. CDR1 is MDHEN, CDR2 SYDVKM, per germline. V dropped 5 bases and J dropped 5; count of bases not matched to a gene: 11. The CDR3 extends over 16 amino acids.